These 10 T cell receptor beta chains were sequenced from one sample in a study of identical twins. TCRdb re-called the 5' RACE reads through MiXCR, storing one row per CDR3 protein. Of roughly 710,000 distinct CDR3 sequences listed, 5.5% to 7.5% were seen once; the top ten hold around 1.9%. Sequenced sample: naive T cells sorted from blood. These receptors were obtained from a young man in good health.

V is TRBV6-1 and J is TRBJ2-7; D is unclear. Germline V gene lookup returns CDR1 MNHNS and CDR2 SASEGT. V lost 2 bases and J 4 bases, leaving 12 bases between the germline ends. CDR3 size: 14 residues. CDR3 coding DNA: TGTGCCAGCAGTGAAATGGACCGCTCGTACGAGCAGTACTTC. This gives the protein CASSEMDRSYEQYF.

The chain employs TRBV19 and TRBJ1-1; D is ambiguous. Trimming stripped 1 base from V and 8 bases from J, with 5 bases between. The CDR3 runs to 11 residues. Germline assignment: CDR1 LNHDA and CDR2 SQIVND (reference sequence). The CDR3 DNA reads TGTGCCAGTAGTATAGGAGGGGAAGCTTTCTTT. This encodes CASSIGGEAFF.

This clonotype has a count of ten or more. The chain uses TRBV20-1 and TRBJ2-1; TRBD1 agrees at 8 bases. V lost 2 bases and J lost 4; bases outside the gene matches: 10. The CDR3 spans 16 residues. Per the germline V gene, CDR1 is DFQATT and CDR2 is SNEGSKA (reference sequence). The chain's CDR3 is CSARKITGGAYNEQFF. In DNA, the CDR3 is TGCAGTGCTAGAAAAATCACAGGGGGTGCATACAATGAGCAGTTCTTC.

This clonotype has just a few counts. V usage is TRBV19 and J usage is TRBJ2-1, with D possibly called TRBD1 or TRBD2 (5 bases each). Germline V gene sequence: CDR1 LNHDA, CDR2 SQIVND (reference sequence). The CDR3 contains 14 residues. The germline V and J ends were trimmed by 3 bases and 5 bases, with 11 bases remaining between them. CDR3 region: CASSITGPNNEQFF. The CDR3 bases are TGTGCCAGTAGTATCACGGGGCCTAACAATGAGCAGTTCTTC.

V usage is TRBV14 and J usage is TRBJ2-1, with D perhaps TRBD1 (5 bases). Trimming removed 1 base at V and 9 bases at J, with 10 bases between. Per germline, CDR1 SGHDN and CDR2 FVKESK. This CDR3 is 13 amino acids long. The CDR3 reads CASSQVRAGEQFF. CDR3 nucleotide sequence: TGTGCCAGCAGCCAAGTCAGGGCCGGTGAGCAGTTCTTC. Drawing the rest from reference TRBV14 and TRBJ2-1, the complete variable domain is EAGVTQFPSHSVIEKGQTVTLRCDPISGHDNLYWYRRVMGKEIKFLLHFVKESKQDESGMPNNRFLAERTGGTYSTLKVQPAELEDSGVYFCASSQVRAGEQFFGPGTRLTVL.

This clonotype was found many times. This chain links TRBV20-1 with TRBJ2-1, with 10 bases aligning to TRBD2. Germline CDR1 DFQATT, CDR2 SNEGSKA (reference sequence). The CDR3 has 14 residues. With 3 bases clipped from V and 5 bases from J, the junction kept 4 bases outside the gene matches. CDR3 DNA sequence: TGCAGTGCTAGTCGACTAGCGGGTCACAATGAGCAGTTCTTC. Translation: CSASRLAGHNEQFF.

The V and J genes are TRBV5-6 and TRBJ2-1, with TRBD1 matching over 7 bases. Germline CDR1 reads SGHDT; CDR2 reads YYEEEE. Unmatched junction bases numbered 16, after V lost 2 bases and J lost 8 bases. The CDR3 consists of 17 residues. The CDR3 loop is CASSFVMGQMTLDEQFF. CDR3 DNA sequence: TGTGCCAGCAGCTTCGTGATGGGACAGATGACCCTGGATGAGCAGTTCTTC.

This clonotype came up many times. The chain employs TRBV5-1 and TRBJ2-3; D is perhaps TRBD2 (6 bases). CDR3 length equals 13 residues. Trimming stripped 3 bases from V and 4 bases from J, with 9 bases between. Germline CDR1 and CDR2: SGHRS and YFSETQ. The CDR3 bases are TGCGCCAGCAGCTGGGGGGTCCCAGATACGCAGTATTTT. Encoded protein: CASSWGVPDTQYF.

This clonotype occurred many times. The rearrangement joins TRBV12-3 or TRBV12-4 to TRBJ1-5; the match to TRBD1 covers 10 bases. The CDR3 has 14 residues. Trimming at V came to 7 bases and at J to 5 bases, leaving 5 bases not matched to a gene. The CDR3 nucleotides read TGTGCCAGCACCCGGGACAGGGGCTATCAGCCCCAGCATTTT. This sequence encodes CASTRDRGYQPQHF.

This clonotype was counted ten times or more. The gene calls are TRBV6-1 and TRBJ1-5, with D unclear. Trimming cost V 8 bases and J 1 base, with 3 bases left between them. CDR3 length: 11 residues. CDR1 is MNHNS and CDR2 is SASEGT in the germline V gene. This CDR3 is CASASNQPQHF. CDR3 coding DNA: TGTGCCAGCGCGAGCAATCAGCCCCAGCATTTT.